This TCR beta chain was retrieved from a study of regulatory T cells in long-lasting Graves disease. This clonotype was observed a handful of times. Time point defined: newly diagnosed GD, antithyroid drugs for less than 3 months. PBMCs were the source of the RNA used for TCR sequencing. Germline CDR1 SGDLS, CDR2 YYNGEE. The CDR3 extends over 15 amino acids. V gave up 4 bases and J gave up 3 bases, with 15 bases separating them. CDR3 regions were amplified by Arm-PCR using iRepertoire HTBI primers to build TCR beta libraries. TCRdb reprocessed the multiplex PCR reads via MiXCR and lists one record per CDR3 protein. The data show about 350,000 distinct CDR3 sequences, over 15% seen once. This same sample was also taken into another study, of T cells in Graves' hyperthyroidism and ophthalmopathy. That source adds: Ophthalmopathy was separated from stable hyperthyroidism by a 13 V-J model.

The chain uses TRBV9 and TRBJ2-3; no clear D. The sequence was collected from a man in his forties with Graves disease. The starting material was peripheral blood mononuclear cells (PBMCs), obtained at new diagnosis, from a patient treated with antithyroid drugs. This CDR3 reads CASSSGPRWTDTQYF. Written as DNA, the CDR3 is TGTGCCAGCAGCTCTGGACCACGGTGGACAGATACGCAGTATTTT. Filled out from reference TRBV9 and TRBJ2-3, the complete variable domain reads DSGVTQTPKHLITATGQRVTLRCSPRSGDLSVYWYQQSLDQGLQFLIQYYNGEERAKGNILERFSAQQFPDLHSELNLSSLELGDSALYFCASSSGPRWTDTQYFGPGTRLTVL.